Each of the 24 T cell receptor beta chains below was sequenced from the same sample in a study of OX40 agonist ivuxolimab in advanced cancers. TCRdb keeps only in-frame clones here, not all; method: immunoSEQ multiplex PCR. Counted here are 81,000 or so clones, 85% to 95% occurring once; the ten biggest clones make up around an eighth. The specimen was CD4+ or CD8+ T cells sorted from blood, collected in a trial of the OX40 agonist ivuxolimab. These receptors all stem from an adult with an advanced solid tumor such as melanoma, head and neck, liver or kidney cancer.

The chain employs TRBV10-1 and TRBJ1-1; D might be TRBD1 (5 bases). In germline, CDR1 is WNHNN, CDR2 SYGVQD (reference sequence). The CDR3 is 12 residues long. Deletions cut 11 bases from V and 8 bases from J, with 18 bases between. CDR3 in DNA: TGCGCCTCCGAGGGGCGGACGGGGGAAGCTTTCTTT. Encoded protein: CASEGRTGEAFF.

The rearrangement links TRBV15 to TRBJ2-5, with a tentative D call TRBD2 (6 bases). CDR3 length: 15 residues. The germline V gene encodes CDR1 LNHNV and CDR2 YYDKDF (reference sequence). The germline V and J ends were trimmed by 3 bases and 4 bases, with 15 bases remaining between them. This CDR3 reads CATSRELGGAETQYF. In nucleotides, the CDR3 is TGTGCCACCAGCAGGGAACTGGGGGGAGCAGAGACCCAGTACTTC.

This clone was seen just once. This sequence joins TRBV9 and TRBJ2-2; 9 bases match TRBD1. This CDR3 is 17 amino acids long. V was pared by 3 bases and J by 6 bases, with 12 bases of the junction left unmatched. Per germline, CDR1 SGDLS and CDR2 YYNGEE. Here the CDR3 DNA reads TGTGCCAGCAGCGCGGGACAGGGCCTTAGAGTGGCCGGGGAGCTGTTTTTT. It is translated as CASSAGQGLRVAGELFF.

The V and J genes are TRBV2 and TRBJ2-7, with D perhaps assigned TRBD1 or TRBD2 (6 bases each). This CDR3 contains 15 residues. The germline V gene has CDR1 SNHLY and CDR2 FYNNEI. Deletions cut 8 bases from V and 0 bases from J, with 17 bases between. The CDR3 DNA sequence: TGTGCCAGCGACGGGGCGGGGACACCCTCCTACGAGCAGTACTTC. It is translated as CASDGAGTPSYEQYF.

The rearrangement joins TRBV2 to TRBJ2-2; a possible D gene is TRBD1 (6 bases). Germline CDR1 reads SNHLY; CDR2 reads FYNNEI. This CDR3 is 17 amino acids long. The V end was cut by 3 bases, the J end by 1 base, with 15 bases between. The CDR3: CASSDAPGEQNTGELFF. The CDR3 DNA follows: TGTGCCAGCAGTGACGCCCCAGGGGAACAGAACACCGGGGAGCTGTTTTTT.

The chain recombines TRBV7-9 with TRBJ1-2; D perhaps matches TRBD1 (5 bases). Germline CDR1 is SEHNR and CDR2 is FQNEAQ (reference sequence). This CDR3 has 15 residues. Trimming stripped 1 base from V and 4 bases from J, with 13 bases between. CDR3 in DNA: TGTGCCAGCAGCTTAGGGCCCGGGACGGGCTATGGCTACACCTTC. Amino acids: CASSLGPGTGYGYTF.

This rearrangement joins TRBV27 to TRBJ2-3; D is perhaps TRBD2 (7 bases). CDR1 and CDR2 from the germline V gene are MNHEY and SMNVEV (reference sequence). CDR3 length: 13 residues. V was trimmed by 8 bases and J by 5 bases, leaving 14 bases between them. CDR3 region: CASRGGGLDTQYF. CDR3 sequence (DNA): TGTGCCAGCCGGGGAGGGGGGTTAGATACGCAGTATTTT.

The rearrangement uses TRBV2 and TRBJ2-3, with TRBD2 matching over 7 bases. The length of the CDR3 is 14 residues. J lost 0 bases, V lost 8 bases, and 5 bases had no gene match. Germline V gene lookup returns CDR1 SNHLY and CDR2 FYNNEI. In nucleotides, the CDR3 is TGTGCCAGCCATTTAGCGGGTAGCACAGATACGCAGTATTTT. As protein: CASHLAGSTDTQYF.

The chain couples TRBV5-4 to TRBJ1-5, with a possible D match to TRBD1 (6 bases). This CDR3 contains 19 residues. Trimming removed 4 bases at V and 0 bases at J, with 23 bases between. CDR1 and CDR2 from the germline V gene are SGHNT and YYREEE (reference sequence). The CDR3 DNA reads TGTGCCAGCAGCCCGGACGGGGGCGCTCTGCTATATAGCAATCAGCCCCAGCATTTT. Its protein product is CASSPDGGALLYSNQPQHF. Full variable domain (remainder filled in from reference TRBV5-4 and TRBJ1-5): ETGVTQSPTHLIKTRGQQVTLRCSSQSGHNTVSWYQQALGQGPQFIFQYYREEENGRGNFPPRFSGLQFPNYSSELNVNALELDDSALYLCASSPDGGALLYSNQPQHFGDGTRLSIL.

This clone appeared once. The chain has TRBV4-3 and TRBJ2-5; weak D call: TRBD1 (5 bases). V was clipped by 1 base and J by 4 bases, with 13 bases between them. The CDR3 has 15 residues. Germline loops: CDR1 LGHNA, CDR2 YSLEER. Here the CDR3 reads CASSQGRGQAETQYF. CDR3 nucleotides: TGCGCCAGCAGCCAAGGAAGGGGTCAGGCAGAGACCCAGTACTTC.

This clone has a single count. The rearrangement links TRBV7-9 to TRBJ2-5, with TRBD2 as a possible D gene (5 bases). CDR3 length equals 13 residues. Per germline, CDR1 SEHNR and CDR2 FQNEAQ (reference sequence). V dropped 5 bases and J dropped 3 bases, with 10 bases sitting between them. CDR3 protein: CASSRWEKETQYF. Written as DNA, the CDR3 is TGTGCCAGCAGCCGGTGGGAGAAAGAGACCCAGTACTTC.

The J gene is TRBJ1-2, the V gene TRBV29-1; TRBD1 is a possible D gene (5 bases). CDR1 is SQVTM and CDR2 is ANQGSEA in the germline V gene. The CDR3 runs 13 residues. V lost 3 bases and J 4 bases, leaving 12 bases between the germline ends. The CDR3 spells CSVDEGRGYGYTF. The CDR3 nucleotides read TGCAGCGTTGACGAGGGTAGGGGCTATGGCTACACCTTC.

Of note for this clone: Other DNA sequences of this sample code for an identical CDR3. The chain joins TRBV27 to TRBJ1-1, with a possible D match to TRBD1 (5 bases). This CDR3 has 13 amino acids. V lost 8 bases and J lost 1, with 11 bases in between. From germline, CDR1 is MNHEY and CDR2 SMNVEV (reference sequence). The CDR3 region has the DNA TGTGCCAGCTCTTACGGGGGGAACACTGAAGCTTTCTTT. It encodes CASSYGGNTEAFF.

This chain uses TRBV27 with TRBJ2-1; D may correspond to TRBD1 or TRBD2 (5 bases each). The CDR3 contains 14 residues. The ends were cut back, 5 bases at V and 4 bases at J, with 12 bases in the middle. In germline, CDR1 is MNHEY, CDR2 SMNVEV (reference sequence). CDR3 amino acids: CASSIGTFYNEQFF. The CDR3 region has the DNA TGTGCCAGCAGTATCGGGACGTTTTACAATGAGCAGTTCTTC.

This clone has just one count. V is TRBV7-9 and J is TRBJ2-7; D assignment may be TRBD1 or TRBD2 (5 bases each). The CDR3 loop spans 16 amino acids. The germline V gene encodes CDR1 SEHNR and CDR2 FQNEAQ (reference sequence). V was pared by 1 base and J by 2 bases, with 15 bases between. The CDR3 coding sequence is TGTGCCAGCAGCTTAGGGGAGACAGCCTACGCCTACGAGCAGTACTTC. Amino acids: CASSLGETAYAYEQYF.

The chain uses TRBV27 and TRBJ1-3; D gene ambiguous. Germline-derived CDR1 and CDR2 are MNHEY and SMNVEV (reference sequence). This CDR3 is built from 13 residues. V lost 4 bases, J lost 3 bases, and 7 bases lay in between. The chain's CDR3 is CASSYSRGNTIYF. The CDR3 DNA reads TGTGCCAGCAGTTACAGCCGTGGAAACACCATATATTTT.

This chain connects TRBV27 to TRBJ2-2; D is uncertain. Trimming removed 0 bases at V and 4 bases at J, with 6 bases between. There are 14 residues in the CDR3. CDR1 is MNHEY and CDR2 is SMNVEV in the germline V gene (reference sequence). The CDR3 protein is CASSLSVSTGELFF. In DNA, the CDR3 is TGTGCCAGCAGTTTATCGGTCAGCACCGGGGAGCTGTTTTTT.

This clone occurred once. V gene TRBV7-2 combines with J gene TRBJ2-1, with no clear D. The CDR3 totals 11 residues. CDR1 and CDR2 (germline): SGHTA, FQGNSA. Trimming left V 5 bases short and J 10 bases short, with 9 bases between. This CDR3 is CASSPESEQFF. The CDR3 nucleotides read TGTGCCAGCAGCCCAGAGTCGGAGCAGTTCTTC.

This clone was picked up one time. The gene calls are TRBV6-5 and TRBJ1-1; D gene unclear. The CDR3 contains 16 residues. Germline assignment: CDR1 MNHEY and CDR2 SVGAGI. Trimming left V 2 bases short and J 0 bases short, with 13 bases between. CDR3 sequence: CASSYRVPAMNTEAFF. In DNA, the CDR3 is TGTGCCAGCAGTTACAGGGTTCCGGCAATGAACACTGAAGCTTTCTTT.

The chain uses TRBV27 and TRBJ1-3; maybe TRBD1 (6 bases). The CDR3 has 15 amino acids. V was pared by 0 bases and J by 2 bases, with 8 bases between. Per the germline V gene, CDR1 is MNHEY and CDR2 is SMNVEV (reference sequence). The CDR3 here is CASSLSRGAGNTIYF. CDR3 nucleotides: TGTGCCAGCAGTTTATCGAGGGGGGCTGGAAACACCATATATTTT.

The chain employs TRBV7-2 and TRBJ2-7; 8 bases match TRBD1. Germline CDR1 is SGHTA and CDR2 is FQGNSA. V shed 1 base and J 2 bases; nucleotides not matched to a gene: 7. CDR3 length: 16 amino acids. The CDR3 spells CASSLEWDRTTYEQYF. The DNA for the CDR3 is TGTGCCAGCAGCTTAGAGTGGGACAGGACCACCTACGAGCAGTACTTC.

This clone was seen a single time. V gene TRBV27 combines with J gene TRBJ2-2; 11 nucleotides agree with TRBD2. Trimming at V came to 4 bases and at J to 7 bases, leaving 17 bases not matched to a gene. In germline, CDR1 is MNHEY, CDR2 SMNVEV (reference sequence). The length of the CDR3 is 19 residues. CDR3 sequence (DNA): TGTGCCAGCAGTTCAGCCGACAGAGTACTAGCGGGAGTCATCGGGGAGCTGTTTTTT. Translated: CASSSADRVLAGVIGELFF.

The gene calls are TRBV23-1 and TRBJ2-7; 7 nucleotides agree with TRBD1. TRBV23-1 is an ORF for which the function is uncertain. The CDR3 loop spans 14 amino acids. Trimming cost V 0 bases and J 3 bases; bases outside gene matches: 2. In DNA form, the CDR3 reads TGCGCCAGCAGTCAATCGTCAGGGGGCTACGAGCAGTACTTC. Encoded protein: CASSQSSGGYEQYF.

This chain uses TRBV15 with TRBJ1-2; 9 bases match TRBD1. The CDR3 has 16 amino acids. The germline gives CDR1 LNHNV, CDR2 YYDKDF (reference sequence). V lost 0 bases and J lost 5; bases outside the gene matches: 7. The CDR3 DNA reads TGTGCCACCAGCAGAGATCGGGGGGACAGGGTTTATGGCTACACCTTC. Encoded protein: CATSRDRGDRVYGYTF. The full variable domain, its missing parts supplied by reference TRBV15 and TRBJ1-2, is DAMVIQNPRYQVTQFGKPVTLSCSQTLNHNVMYWYQQKSSQAPKLLFHYYDKDFNNEADTPDNFQSRRPNTSFCFLDIRSPGLGDTAMYLCATSRDRGDRVYGYTFGSGTRLTVV.